Below are 5 T cell receptor beta chains sequenced from a single sample in a study of T-cell memory formation after mild COVID-19. Via MiXCR, TCRdb re-called the 5' RACE reads, giving one row per CDR3 protein. The sample lists 190,000 or so distinct CDR3 sequences; 20% to 25% were seen once. What was sequenced was PBMCs or a T cell subset sorted from them (not recorded which). The receptors derive from an adult woman who had mild COVID-19 (a few samples of this study predate the infection). Cell type and time point are not known.

This clonotype appeared a few times. The V call is TRBV29-1, the J call TRBJ2-5, with 9 bases that match TRBD1. The CDR3 consists of 16 residues. Germline trimming cut 0 bases from V and 5 bases from J; bases unmatched to any gene: 10. The V gene's germline CDR1 is SQVTM and CDR2 ANQGSEA. The CDR3 protein is CSVEDGRTGAWETQYF. Written as DNA, the CDR3 is TGCAGCGTTGAAGATGGCAGGACAGGGGCTTGGGAGACCCAGTACTTC.

This clonotype was detected a few times. The chain joins TRBV11-2 to TRBJ2-3; D might be TRBD1 or TRBD2, each matching 5 bases. The germline CDR1 and CDR2 sequences are SGHAT and FQNNGV. V lost 0 bases and J 4 bases, leaving 17 bases between the germline ends. The CDR3 is 17 amino acids. This CDR3 reads CASSLDRWGFESDTQYF. The CDR3 DNA is TGTGCCAGCAGCTTAGATCGTTGGGGGTTCGAATCAGATACGCAGTATTTT.

This chain links TRBV29-1 with TRBJ2-1; a weak D match, TRBD2 (6 bases). Between the trimmed V and J ends, which lost 1 base and 9 bases, there was a span of 10 bases. CDR1 is SQVTM, CDR2 ANQGSEA, per germline. CDR3 length: 12 amino acids. The CDR3 spells CSVEGRAGEQFF. The CDR3 nucleotides read TGCAGCGTTGAAGGGAGGGCCGGTGAGCAGTTCTTC.

The CDR3 here is CSVWLLRSYNEQFF. DNA for the CDR3: TGCAGCGTATGGTTACTACGCTCCTACAATGAGCAGTTCTTC. J is TRBJ2-1 and V is TRBV29-1; D uncertain. Germline V gives CDR1 SQVTM, CDR2 ANQGSEA. The CDR3 runs 14 residues. V lost 6 bases to trimming and J lost 0 bases, with 12 bases between them.

The V gene is TRBV2, the J gene TRBJ2-2, with 7 bases matching TRBD2. This CDR3 is built from 14 residues. V dropped 10 bases and J dropped 6; count of bases not matched to a gene: 11. The germline gives CDR1 SNHLY, CDR2 FYNNEI. The CDR3 spells CATQWGGPAGELFF. The CDR3 coding sequence is TGTGCCACCCAGTGGGGGGGTCCCGCCGGGGAGCTGTTTTTT.